This TCR beta chain was documented in a study of blood T cell repertoires in COVID-19. On the study more broadly: Sample material is recorded as cDNA or gDNA derived from T cells, B-cell-depleted T cells, or PBMCs.

Authors' data handling: Cell counts per sample came from amplifying reference gene primers. TCRdb's table, derived via immunoSEQ multiplex PCR, lists solely in-frame clones and lacks some. The V and J calls and clone size are taken from that table; D and trimming were inferred from the DNA. The sample contains around 250,000 clones, approximately 85% of which appear only once. Germline CDR1 reads SGDLS; CDR2 reads YYNGEE. J lost 7 bases, V lost 0 bases, and 6 bases had no gene match. The CDR3 sequence is 14 residues long. The chain joins TRBV9 to TRBJ2-7, with 8 bases that match TRBD1. Sequencing was carried out using peripheral blood. This receptor was identified in a man aged 50-59 years with active or convalescent COVID-19. This CDR3 reads CASSVGQGAGEQYF. CDR3 in DNA: TGTGCCAGCAGCGTAGGTCAGGGGGCGGGTGAGCAGTACTTC.